This T cell receptor (beta chain) was identified in a study of human T cells and chemical hapten exposure (dated by TCRdb to the early 2020s). Turning to the overall study: Libraries were pooled for sequencing, and variation in per-sample TCR yields was attributed mainly to small differences in library volumes within the pool. In alopecia patients, the study followed how the peripheral blood TCR repertoire changed in vivo over primary and secondary sensitization to diphenylcyclopropenone (DPC), a hapten. Both TCR alpha and TCR beta chains were sequenced from each blood RNA sample.

The sample's time point label is to be understood as: healthy volunteer bleed at 2 weeks. Total RNA was extracted from unfractionated whole blood collected in Tempus Blood RNA tubes. Five or six healthy volunteers were used as TCR sequencing controls and were bled at day 0, 2 weeks and 6 weeks. What the authors observed across the whole study: Repeated subsampling changed both the strength of the expansion versus patch-test correlation and the threshold at which that correlation became significant. DPC sensitization did not change the number of TCRs with a frequency above 1 in 1000, and there was no evidence of changes in global repertoire structure.

The CDR3 spans 16 residues, from the cysteine through the phenylalanine. CDR3 DNA only is kept here, 48 bases in frame from base 1. V is pared back by 5 bases and J by 7 bases, with 21 bases lying between the germline termini. From a lookup of the germline V gene (reference sequence), CDR1 and CDR2 are LNHDA and SQIVND. A note on this clonotype: No antigen is known for it. No base quality values were provided; no much bigger clone lies one nucleotide off.

The library relied on RACE. Sequencer: NextSeq 500. During library preparation, unique molecular identifiers were attached to individual cDNA molecules so that TCRs could be counted quantitatively and reproducibly. On the authors' methods: The median number of TCRs per sample was 90,000 to 100,000, ranging from roughly 20,000 to 700,000. V, J and CDR3 annotation of the TCR reads was performed with the Decombinator software suite. Every sample was subsampled to the same number of TCRs (28,000) for the PS versus PT1 abundance plots. TCRs were defined as expanded if absent before sensitization and observed at least eight times at the 2-week time point. The raw public reads went through TCRdb reprocessing: fastp at Q25, MiXCR clone calling, in-frame beta chains kept. Rows matching on CDR3 protein sequence are summarized as one entry with the most common DNA and genes. The V and J calls follow TCRdb's processing rather than the paper's. The sample table lists 130,000 or so distinct CDR3 sequences, 9% to 10% of them with a count of one. The top ten hold roughly 1.8% of the sample.

This sequence was found in a male donor in good health. Some clones in this sample may be carry-over from other donors' samples. Sequenced material: whole blood. This sequence uses TRBV19 and TRBJ1-5; the D gene remains uncertain. CDR3 protein: CASSRGRSVAGQPQHF. The sequenced DNA: TGTGCCAGTAGTCGTGGCAGGTCTGTGGCCGGGCAGCCCCAGCATTTT.